This passage covers 31 T cell receptor beta chains from one sample sequenced in a study of shared clonotypes between healthy human individuals. This table comes from immunoSEQ multiplex PCR, and its TCRdb copy is limited to in-frame clones, with some not included. The sample lists a few hundred thousand clones; approximately 97% were seen once. The sample taken for sequencing was naive CD4+ T cells sorted from blood. Regarding subset: CD45RA+ positively selected. The receptors shown here come from a woman aged 25 to 39 in good health.

This chain connects TRBV27 to TRBJ2-1, with D hard to call. From germline, CDR1 is MNHEY and CDR2 SMNVEV (reference sequence). This CDR3 has 15 residues. Trimming shortened V by 1 base and J by 6 bases, and 13 bases separated the two germline ends. The CDR3: CASSLWGNYGNEQFF. CDR3 in DNA: TGTGCCAGCAGTTTATGGGGAAATTATGGCAATGAGCAGTTCTTC.

Note on this clone: Other DNA sequences in this sample translate to the same CDR3. The V and J genes are TRBV5-1 and TRBJ2-2; 10 nucleotides match TRBD2. The junction had 1 base not matched to a gene; V was cut back by 2 bases and J by 0 bases. This CDR3 region has 16 residues. From germline, CDR1 is SGHRS and CDR2 YFSETQ. The CDR3 sequence: CASSFTSGTNTGELFF. The CDR3 coding sequence is TGCGCCAGCAGCTTCACTAGCGGGACGAACACCGGGGAGCTGTTTTTT.

This chain links TRBV19 with TRBJ2-4, with D tentatively TRBD1 (5 bases). Trimming stripped 7 bases from V and 7 bases from J, with 29 bases between. The CDR3 sequence is 18 residues long. The V gene's germline CDR1 is LNHDA and CDR2 SQIVND (reference sequence). CDR3 protein: CASTQIRAGFGEWNIQYF. In DNA form, the CDR3 reads TGTGCCAGTACCCAAATCCGGGCAGGGTTTGGGGAATGGAACATTCAGTACTTC.

About this clone itself: The sample carries other DNA sequences with the same CDR3. The chain combines TRBV28 with TRBJ1-5; D unresolved. This CDR3 spans 13 amino acids. CDR1 is MDHEN, CDR2 SYDVKM, per germline. V was cut by 6 bases and J by 2 bases, with 8 bases left in between. CDR3 bases: TGTGCCAGCAGCCTGGATGGCAATCAGCCCCAGCATTTT. Translation: CASSLDGNQPQHF.

The genes are TRBV14 and TRBJ2-5; TRBD1 might be the D (6 bases). This CDR3 spans 15 amino acids. CDR1 SGHDN and CDR2 FVKESK come from the germline V gene. The germline V and J ends were trimmed by 4 bases and 0 bases, with 12 bases remaining between them. CDR3 coding DNA: TGTGCCAGCAGCCTTTGGACAGCGTACCAAGAGACCCAGTACTTC. Its protein is CASSLWTAYQETQYF.

The gene calls are TRBV13 and TRBJ1-3; TRBD1 is a possible D gene (5 bases). The length of the CDR3 is 17 residues. The V and J ends lost 6 bases and 0 bases respectively, with 18 bases between them. From germline, CDR1 is PRHDT and CDR2 FYEKMQ (reference sequence). The CDR3 loop reads CASSSTGDDSSGNTIYF. CDR3 nucleotides: TGTGCCAGCAGTTCCACCGGGGACGACAGCTCTGGAAACACCATATATTTT.

This clone came up a few times. The chain joins TRBV25-1 to TRBJ1-3, with D maybe TRBD1 (5 bases). The CDR3 contains 16 residues. The germline gives CDR1 MGHDK, CDR2 SYGVNS. V dropped 3 bases and J dropped 0 bases, with 12 bases sitting between them. The chain's CDR3 is CASSDASGGSGNTIYF. In nucleotides, the CDR3 is TGTGCCAGCAGTGATGCCTCGGGGGGCTCTGGAAACACCATATATTTT.

The gene calls are TRBV7-8 and TRBJ1-2, with 9 bases lining up with TRBD1. J was trimmed by 12 bases and V by 5 bases; bases with no gene match: 16. From germline, CDR1 is SGHVS and CDR2 FQNEAQ. The CDR3 covers 15 residues. In DNA form, the CDR3 reads TGTGCCAGCAGCCATCGATGGGACAGGGCATTATATCACACCTTC. Its protein product is CASSHRWDRALYHTF. The full variable domain, its missing parts supplied by reference TRBV7-8 and TRBJ1-2, is GAGVSQSPRYKVAKRGQDVALRCDPISGHVSLFWYQQALGQGPEFLTYFQNEAQLDKSGLPSDRFFAERPEGSVSTLKIQRTQQEDSAVYLCASSHRWDRALYHTFGSGTRLTVV.

J is TRBJ2-1 and V is TRBV30, with D unclear. Germline assignment: CDR1 GTSNPN and CDR2 SVGIG (reference sequence). CDR3 size: 13 residues. V lost 5 bases, J lost 6 bases, and 14 bases lay in between. The CDR3 sequence is CAWGILHGNEQFF. DNA for the CDR3: TGTGCCTGGGGAATCCTTCATGGCAATGAGCAGTTCTTC.

The rearrangement joins TRBV19 to TRBJ1-4; D not certain. The CDR3 length is 15 residues. Trimming shortened V by 7 bases and J by 0 bases, and 12 bases separated the two germline ends. Germline V lookup: CDR1 LNHDA, CDR2 SQIVND (reference sequence). For the CDR3, the DNA is TGTGCCAGTAAACGGGCCTTTGCAACTAATGAAAAACTGTTTTTT. Its protein product is CASKRAFATNEKLFF.

The rearrangement links TRBV5-4 to TRBJ1-1; 9 bases match TRBD1. The germline CDR1 and CDR2 sequences are SGHNT and YYREEE (reference sequence). Trimming cost V 2 bases and J 7 bases; bases outside gene matches: 3. CDR3 length: 13 residues. Here the CDR3 DNA reads TGTGCCAGCAGCTTACAGGGGGCTGGTGAAGCTTTCTTT. It is translated as CASSLQGAGEAFF.

The chain links TRBV2 to TRBJ2-7, with D tentatively TRBD1 (5 bases). The CDR3 is 13 residues long. Per germline, CDR1 SNHLY and CDR2 FYNNEI. The V gene lost 4 bases and the J gene lost 3 bases, with 10 bases spanning the gap. DNA of the CDR3: TGTGCCAGCAGTGTAGGACACCTCTACGAGCAGTACTTC. Its protein product is CASSVGHLYEQYF.

This rearrangement joins TRBV19 to TRBJ2-6, with D maybe TRBD2 (6 bases). Trimming left V 7 bases short and J 0 bases short, with 10 bases between. CDR1 and CDR2 from the germline V gene are LNHDA and SQIVND (reference sequence). This CDR3 is 15 amino acids long. CDR3 in DNA: TGTGCCAGTAAGGAGGGAACCTCTGGGGCCAACGTCCTGACTTTC. Its translation is CASKEGTSGANVLTF.

The J gene is TRBJ2-2, the V gene TRBV29-1; the D is unclear. Per the germline V gene, CDR1 is SQVTM and CDR2 is ANQGSEA. This CDR3 has 15 residues. V was pared by 6 bases and J by 0 bases, with 14 bases between. As DNA, the CDR3 is TGCAGCGTCGGAACCGGGTACGCGAACACCGGGGAGCTGTTTTTT. The encoded protein is CSVGTGYANTGELFF.

CDR3 amino acids: CAIQGRDSAWIEQFF. CDR3 coding DNA: TGTGCCATCCAAGGAAGGGACAGTGCTTGGATTGAGCAGTTCTTC. The chain is built from TRBV6-1 and TRBJ2-1, with 7 bases lining up with TRBD1. The germline gives CDR1 MNHNS, CDR2 SASEGT. The ends lost 10 bases at V and 9 bases at J; junction bases unmatched: 18. The CDR3 consists of 15 residues.

This clone was detected once. V and J are TRBV29-1 and TRBJ1-1; D unclear. Germline CDR1 reads SQVTM; CDR2 reads ANQGSEA. Trimming took 6 bases from V and 1 from J, leaving 9 bases between them. The CDR3 sequence is 12 residues long. In DNA form, the CDR3 reads TGCAGCGTCGTGACGGGGAACACTGAAGCTTTCTTT. This codes for CSVVTGNTEAFF.

The chain is built from TRBV10-3 and TRBJ2-7; TRBD2 aligns across 9 bases. Trimming at V came to 0 bases and at J to 2 bases, leaving 5 bases not matched to a gene. Per the germline V gene, CDR1 is ENHRY and CDR2 is SYGVKD. This CDR3 is 16 amino acids long. CDR3 coding DNA: TGTGCCATCAGTGAGTCCCTGTTAGCGGGAGCCTACGAGCAGTACTTC. Amino acids: CAISESLLAGAYEQYF.

The genes are TRBV27 and TRBJ2-1; 10 bases map to TRBD2. The CDR3 is made up of 15 amino acids. V shed 7 bases and J 6 bases; nucleotides not matched to a gene: 9. Germline CDR1 MNHEY, CDR2 SMNVEV (reference sequence). The CDR3 DNA reads as TGTGCCAGCACCTTACCTAGCGGGAGATTCAATGAGCAGTTCTTC. Translated, it gives CASTLPSGRFNEQFF.

This chain joins TRBV2 and TRBJ2-7; 7 nucleotides align to TRBD2. This CDR3 has 14 amino acids. The junction had 1 base not matched to a gene; V was cut back by 0 bases and J by 2 bases. The germline CDR1 and CDR2 sequences are SNHLY and FYNNEI. The CDR3, as DNA: TGTGCCAGCAGTGAAGCAGGGAGGGCCTACGAGCAGTACTTC. Protein sequence: CASSEAGRAYEQYF.

The CDR3 DNA is TGTGCCAGCAGTTACGACAGGTACTATGGCTACACCTTC. Residues: CASSYDRYYGYTF. The gene calls are TRBV2 and TRBJ1-2; tentative D call: TRBD1 (6 bases). The CDR3 is made up of 13 amino acids. Trimming took 5 bases from V and 3 from J, leaving 10 bases between them. Germline lookup yields CDR1 SNHLY and CDR2 FYNNEI. The variable domain in full, completed from reference TRBV2 and TRBJ1-2, reads EPEVTQTPSHQVTQMGQEVILRCVPISNHLYFYWYRQILGQKVEFLVSFYNNEISEKSEIFDDQFSVERPDGSNFTLKIRSTKLEDSAMYFCASSYDRYYGYTFGSGTRLTVV.

This clone was detected only once. V usage is TRBV11-3 and J usage is TRBJ1-4; D call uncertain. Germline lookup yields CDR1 SGHNT and CDR2 YENEEA. The CDR3 has 14 residues. Trimming pared 5 bases from V and 7 bases from J, leaving 14 bases between. The CDR3 DNA follows: TGTGCCAGCAGCCAACCACTCCTAGCTGAAAAACTGTTTTTT. It yields the protein CASSQPLLAEKLFF.

The V call is TRBV6-6, the J call TRBJ2-7; perhaps TRBD1 as D (6 bases). The CDR3 contains 13 residues. Trimming removed 7 bases from V and 6 bases from J, with 16 bases in between. Germline lookup yields CDR1 MNHNY and CDR2 SVGAGI (reference sequence). The CDR3 bases are TGTGCCAGCACCCCGGGACACATGTCCGAGCAGTACTTC. Its translation: CASTPGHMSEQYF.

Notes on this clone: One end of the junction does not line up with germline, which may come from a read error. J is TRBJ2-5 and V is TRBV7-8; D is uncertain. The CDR3 totals 15 residues. Germline CDR1 reads SGHVS; CDR2 reads FQNEAQ. CDR3 amino acids: CASSRTDGYQKTQYF. In DNA, the CDR3 is TGTGCCAGCAGCCGGACGGACGGATACCAAAAGACCCAGTACTTC.

The chain links TRBV18 to TRBJ2-6; TRBD1 is a possible D gene (6 bases). V lost 4 bases and J lost 1, with 8 bases in between. The CDR3 is 15 amino acids. CDR1 is KGHSH and CDR2 is LQKENI in the germline V gene. Written as DNA, the CDR3 is TGTGCCAGCTCACAGGGGGTATCTGGGGCCAACGTCCTGACTTTC. Translation gives CASSQGVSGANVLTF.

About this clone: The sample carries other DNA sequences with the same CDR3. J is TRBJ2-7 and V is TRBV4-1, with D unclear. V was shortened by 3 bases and J by 8 bases, with 14 bases between the two germline ends. Germline V CDR1 and CDR2: MGHRA, YSYEKL. This CDR3 has 13 residues. CDR3 loop: CASSQVLTGQQYF. CDR3 bases: TGCGCCAGCAGCCAGGTACTCACTGGACAGCAGTACTTC.

The chain's CDR3 is CASSQLAGARDEQFF. In DNA, the CDR3 is TGTGCCAGCAGCCAGCTAGCGGGAGCGAGGGATGAGCAGTTCTTC. The V gene is TRBV4-2, the J gene TRBJ2-1; TRBD2 matches 10 bases. The CDR3 runs 15 residues. V lost 3 bases to trimming and J lost 8 bases; unmatched junction nucleotides: 7. CDR1 and CDR2 from the germline V gene are LGHNA and YNFKEQ.

The chain couples TRBV5-4 to TRBJ2-7; the match to TRBD2 covers 8 bases. V trimming: 4 bases; J trimming: 3 bases; junction bases outside the gene matches: 15. The CDR3 is 17 residues long. Germline V gene lookup returns CDR1 SGHNT and CDR2 YYREEE (reference sequence). CDR3: CASSRLLAGSGYYEQYF. As DNA, the CDR3 is TGTGCCAGCAGCCGTTTATTAGCGGGAAGTGGGTACTACGAGCAGTACTTC.

J is TRBJ1-5 and V is TRBV5-1; D gene ambiguous. This CDR3 is 14 amino acids long. V dropped 8 bases and J dropped 7 bases, with 19 bases sitting between them. Germline V CDR1 and CDR2: SGHRS, YFSETQ. CDR3 sequence: CARTQSRASQPQHF. DNA for the CDR3: TGCGCCAGGACACAATCCCGAGCCAGCCAGCCCCAGCATTTT.

The CDR3 DNA follows: TGTGCCAGCAGCAGAAAGGGGCTCAGGTACTTC. Its translation: CASSRKGLRYF. V gene TRBV21-1 combines with J gene TRBJ2-7; the tabulated D call, TRBD1, remains unverified against the DNA. TRBV21-1 is a pseudogene locus. CDR3 length equals 11 residues.

The genes are TRBV25-1 and TRBJ2-7; D not resolved. Trimming took 4 bases from V and 0 from J, leaving 16 bases between them. CDR3 length: 16 amino acids. Germline V lookup: CDR1 MGHDK, CDR2 SYGVNS. The CDR3 region has the DNA TGTGCCAGCAGTGGAGGCTTCACCGACGGCTCCTACGAGCAGTACTTC. It translates to CASSGGFTDGSYEQYF.

The gene calls are TRBV7-9 and TRBJ1-5, with 8 bases matching TRBD1. This CDR3 region has 17 residues. CDR1 is SEHNR and CDR2 is FQNEAQ in the germline V gene (reference sequence). Trimming removed 1 base from V and 7 bases from J; junction bases left unmatched: 12. The CDR3 sequence is CASSLVGTGGLSQPQHF. The CDR3 DNA follows: TGTGCCAGCAGCTTAGTAGGTACAGGGGGTTTGTCACAGCCCCAGCATTTT. The full variable domain, its missing parts supplied by reference TRBV7-9 and TRBJ1-5, is DTGVSQNPRHKITKRGQNVTFRCDPISEHNRLYWYRQTLGQGPEFLTYFQNEAQLEKSRLLSDRFSAERPKGSFSTLEIQRTEQGDSAMYLCASSLVGTGGLSQPQHFGDGTRLSIL.